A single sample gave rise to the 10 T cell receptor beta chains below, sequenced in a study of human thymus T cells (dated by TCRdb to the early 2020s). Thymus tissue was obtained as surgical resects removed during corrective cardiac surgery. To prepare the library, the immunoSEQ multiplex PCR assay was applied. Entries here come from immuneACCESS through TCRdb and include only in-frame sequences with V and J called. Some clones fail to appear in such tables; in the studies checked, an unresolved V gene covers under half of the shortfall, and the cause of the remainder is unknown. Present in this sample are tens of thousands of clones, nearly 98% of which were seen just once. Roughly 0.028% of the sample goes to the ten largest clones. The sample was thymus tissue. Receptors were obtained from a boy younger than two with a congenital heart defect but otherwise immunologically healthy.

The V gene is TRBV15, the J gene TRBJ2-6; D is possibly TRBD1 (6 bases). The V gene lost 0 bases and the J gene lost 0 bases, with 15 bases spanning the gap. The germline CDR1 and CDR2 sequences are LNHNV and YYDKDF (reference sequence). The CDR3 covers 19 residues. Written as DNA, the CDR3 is TGTGCCACCAGCAGAGAGGGGACAATTGGAAGCTCTGGGGCCAACGTCCTGACTTTC. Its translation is CATSREGTIGSSGANVLTF.

The CDR3 DNA is TGTGCCAGCAGCGTGGGCTACCTATACAATGAGCAGTTCTTC. As protein: CASSVGYLYNEQFF. The gene calls are TRBV7-6 and TRBJ2-1; D gene unclear. V was clipped by 5 bases and J by 4 bases, with 12 bases between them. CDR1 is SGHVS, CDR2 FNYEAQ, per germline. The CDR3 is made up of 14 amino acids.

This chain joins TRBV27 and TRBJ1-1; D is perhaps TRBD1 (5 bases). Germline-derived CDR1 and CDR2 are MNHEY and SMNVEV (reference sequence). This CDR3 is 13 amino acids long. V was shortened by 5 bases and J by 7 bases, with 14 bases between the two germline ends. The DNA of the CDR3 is TGTGCCAGCAGTACCTCACCGGGGGGTGAAGCTTTCTTT. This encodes CASSTSPGGEAFF.

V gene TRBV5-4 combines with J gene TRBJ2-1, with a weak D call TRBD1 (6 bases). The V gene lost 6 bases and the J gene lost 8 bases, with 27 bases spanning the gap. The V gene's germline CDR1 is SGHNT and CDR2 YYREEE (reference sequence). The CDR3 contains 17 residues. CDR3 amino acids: CASTTLYGQGIRYEQFF. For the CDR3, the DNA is TGTGCCAGCACCACCCTGTATGGGCAGGGGATTCGCTATGAGCAGTTCTTC.

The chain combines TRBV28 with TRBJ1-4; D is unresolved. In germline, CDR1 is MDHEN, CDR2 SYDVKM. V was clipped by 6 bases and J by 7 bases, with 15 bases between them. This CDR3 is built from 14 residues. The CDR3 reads CASSPRAVGEKLFF. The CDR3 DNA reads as TGTGCCAGCAGCCCTCGGGCGGTGGGTGAAAAACTGTTTTTT.

The CDR3 sequence: CARPWGTSPSYEQYF. In DNA form, the CDR3 reads TGTGCCAGACCTTGGGGGACTAGCCCATCGTACGAGCAGTACTTC. This chain uses TRBV5-3 with TRBJ2-7; 9 bases match TRBD2. TRBV5-3 is an open reading frame whose function is uncertain. V trimming: 7 bases; J trimming: 4 bases; junction bases outside the gene matches: 12. CDR3 length: 15 residues.

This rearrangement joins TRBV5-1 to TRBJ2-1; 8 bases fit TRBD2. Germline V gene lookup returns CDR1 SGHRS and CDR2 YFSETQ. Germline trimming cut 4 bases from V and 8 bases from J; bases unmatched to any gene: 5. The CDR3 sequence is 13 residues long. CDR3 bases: TGCGCCAGCAGCAAGCGGGAGCTCGATGAGCAGTTCTTC. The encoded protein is CASSKRELDEQFF. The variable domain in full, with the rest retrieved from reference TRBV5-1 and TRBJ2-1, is KAGVTQTPRYLIKTRGQQVTLSCSPISGHRSVSWYQQTPGQGLQFLFEYFSETQRNKGNFPGRFSGRQFSNSRSEMNVSTLELGDSALYLCASSKRELDEQFFGPGTRLTVL.

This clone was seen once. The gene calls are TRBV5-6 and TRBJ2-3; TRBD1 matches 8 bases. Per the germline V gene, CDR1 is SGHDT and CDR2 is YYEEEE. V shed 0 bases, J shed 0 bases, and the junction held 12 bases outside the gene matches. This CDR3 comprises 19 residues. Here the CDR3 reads CASSLAGGGAELSTDTQYF. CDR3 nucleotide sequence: TGTGCCAGCAGCTTGGCAGGGGGCGGCGCGGAGTTAAGCACAGATACGCAGTATTTT.

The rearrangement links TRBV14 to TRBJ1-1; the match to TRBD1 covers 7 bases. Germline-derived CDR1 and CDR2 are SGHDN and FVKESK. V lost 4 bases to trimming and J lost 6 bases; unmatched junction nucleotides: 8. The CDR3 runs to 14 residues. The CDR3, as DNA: TGTGCCAGCAGCCCATATCAGGGGGGCGCTGAAGCTTTCTTT. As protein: CASSPYQGGAEAFF.

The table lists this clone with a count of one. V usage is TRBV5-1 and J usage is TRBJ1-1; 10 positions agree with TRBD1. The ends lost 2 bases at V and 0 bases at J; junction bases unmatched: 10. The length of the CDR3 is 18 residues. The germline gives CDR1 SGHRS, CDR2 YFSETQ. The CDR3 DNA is TGCGCCAGCAGCTTATATGAACCGGACAGGGGGATGAACACTGAAGCTTTCTTT. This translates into CASSLYEPDRGMNTEAFF.